The source of this T cell receptor beta chain is a study of shared clonotypes between healthy human individuals. Comment on this clone: Antigen: not known.

Profiling relied on immunoSEQ multiplex PCR, and the TCRdb table lists in-frame clones only, not all of them. The profile shows about 2 million clones, just under 95% of them singletons. Looked up from germline, CDR1 is MGHRA and CDR2 is YSYEKL. The length of the CDR3 is 14 residues. Trimming removed 0 bases from V and 0 bases from J, with 5 bases in between. Study results and caveats: Read depth was anticipated to influence clonotype sharing among donors.

Naive CD8 cells lacked CD45RO and underwent positive selection for CCR7, leaving out terminally differentiated effector memory CD45RA+ cells. Material: naive CD8+ T cells sorted from blood. This sequence originates from a man aged 18-30 years in good health. The V gene is TRBV4-1, the J gene TRBJ1-1; no clear D gene. CDR3 residues: CASSQEHLNTEAFF. The CDR3 DNA is TGCGCCAGCAGCCAAGAACACCTGAACACTGAAGCTTTCTTT.